These 18 T cell receptor beta chains were all obtained from the same sample, sequenced in a study of blood T cell repertoires in COVID-19. Method: immunoSEQ multiplex PCR; TCRdb's copy keeps in-frame clones and lacks some. The sample has about 200,000 clones, about 88% seen once. Material for sequencing was peripheral blood. Source of these receptors: a man aged 40-49 years with active or convalescent COVID-19.

The chain joins TRBV5-1 to TRBJ2-7; 8 bases are shared with TRBD1. V dropped 4 bases and J dropped 0; count of bases not matched to a gene: 3. Germline V CDR1 and CDR2: SGHRS, YFSETQ. This CDR3 has 14 amino acids. DNA of the CDR3: TGCGCCAGCAGCCGGGACAGGACCTCCTACGAGCAGTACTTC. Amino acid sequence: CASSRDRTSYEQYF. Looking up the rest from reference TRBV5-1 and TRBJ2-7 gives the full variable domain: KAGVTQTPRYLIKTRGQQVTLSCSPISGHRSVSWYQQTPGQGLQFLFEYFSETQRNKGNFPGRFSGRQFSNSRSEMNVSTLELGDSALYLCASSRDRTSYEQYFGPGTRLTVT.

The chain combines TRBV30 with TRBJ2-7; weak D call: TRBD1 (5 bases). The CDR3 covers 14 residues. V lost 0 bases to trimming and J lost 2 bases, with 11 bases between them. CDR1 and CDR2 from the germline V gene are GTSNPN and SVGIG (reference sequence). CDR3 amino acids: CAWSVLGVAYEQYF. CDR3 coding DNA: TGTGCCTGGAGTGTGCTAGGGGTCGCCTACGAGCAGTACTTC.

V and J are TRBV29-1 and TRBJ2-3; no definite D call. This CDR3 comprises 12 residues. Between the trimmed V and J ends, which lost 1 base and 6 bases, there was a span of 8 bases. Germline CDR1 is SQVTM and CDR2 is ANQGSEA. The DNA of the CDR3 is TGCAGCGTTGAAGGCGGCGCGGATACGCAGTATTTT. Translation gives CSVEGGADTQYF.

V and J are TRBV19 and TRBJ2-2, with D uncertain. The germline V gene encodes CDR1 LNHDA and CDR2 SQIVND (reference sequence). This CDR3 comprises 15 residues. Trimming stripped 1 base from V and 0 bases from J, with 6 bases between. The CDR3 spells CASSIVAANTGELFF. The CDR3, as DNA: TGTGCCAGTAGTATAGTTGCGGCGAACACCGGGGAGCTGTTTTTT. The whole variable domain, remainder taken from reference TRBV19 and TRBJ2-2, is DGGITQSPKYLFRKEGQNVTLSCEQNLNHDAMYWYRQDPGQGLRLIYYSQIVNDFQKGDIAEGYSVSREKKESFPLTVTSAQKNPTAFYLCASSIVAANTGELFFGEGSRLTVL.

This chain links TRBV2 with TRBJ2-7; 9 bases are shared with TRBD1. Germline CDR1 SNHLY, CDR2 FYNNEI. V lost 7 bases and J lost 5; bases outside the gene matches: 12. The CDR3 has 15 residues. In DNA form, the CDR3 reads TGTGCCAGCACCCTGTCCGGGACAGGGTTCAACGAGCAGTACTTC. It is translated as CASTLSGTGFNEQYF.

This chain connects TRBV28 to TRBJ1-6; D uncertain. The V gene lost 5 bases and the J gene lost 9 bases, with 29 bases spanning the gap. The CDR3 is 19 amino acids. Germline CDR1 MDHEN, CDR2 SYDVKM. For the CDR3, the DNA is TGTGCCAGCAGTCCCAGACGGGGAGTTCATGGAGTGCTTGTTTCACCCCTCCACTTT. It yields the protein CASSPRRGVHGVLVSPLHF.

The chain recombines TRBV28 with TRBJ1-1; perhaps TRBD1 as D (6 bases). The CDR3 runs to 14 residues. V lost 3 bases and J 4 bases, leaving 12 bases between the germline ends. Germline values: CDR1 MDHEN, CDR2 SYDVKM. The CDR3 sequence: CASSLIQGRTEAFF. CDR3 in DNA: TGTGCCAGCAGTTTGATACAGGGTCGCACTGAAGCTTTCTTT. Based on the CDR3 plus reference TRBV28 and TRBJ1-1, the full variable domain is DVKVTQSSRYLVKRTGEKVFLECVQDMDHENMFWYRQDPGLGLRLIYFSYDVKMKEKGDIPEGYSVSREKKERFSLILESASTNQTSMYLCASSLIQGRTEAFFGQGTRLTVV.

V usage is TRBV6-5 and J usage is TRBJ2-2, with D possibly being TRBD1 (6 bases). Germline V gene data show CDR1 as MNHEY and CDR2 as SVGAGI. The CDR3 covers 13 residues. V was trimmed by 5 bases and J by 5 bases, leaving 9 bases between them. The CDR3, as DNA: TGTGCCAGCAGTCCCGGACAGACCGGGGAGCTGTTTTTT. Translating gives CASSPGQTGELFF.

The CDR3 sequence is CASTPGNQGGKYF. CDR3 in DNA: TGTGCCAGCACTCCCGGAAATCAGGGAGGGAAGTACTTC. The V gene is TRBV5-8, the J gene TRBJ2-7; 7 positions match TRBD2. The V and J ends lost 6 bases and 11 bases, in that order; junction bases with no gene match: 14. The CDR3 is 13 amino acids. Germline V gives CDR1 SGHTS, CDR2 YDEGEE.

CDR3 sequence reads: CASSVQGTYTGELFF. Here the CDR3 DNA reads TGTGCCAGCAGCGTACAGGGGACATACACCGGGGAGCTGTTTTTT. The rearrangement links TRBV9 to TRBJ2-2; D might be TRBD1 (6 bases). Trimming left V 1 base short and J 3 bases short, with 10 bases between. CDR1 is SGDLS, CDR2 YYNGEE, per germline. The CDR3 runs to 15 residues. Full variable domain (rest looked up from reference TRBV9 and TRBJ2-2): DSGVTQTPKHLITATGQRVTLRCSPRSGDLSVYWYQQSLDQGLQFLIQYYNGEERAKGNILERFSAQQFPDLHSELNLSSLELGDSALYFCASSVQGTYTGELFFGEGSRLTVL.

The J gene is TRBJ1-5, the V gene TRBV7-2, with D possibly being TRBD1 (5 bases). The CDR3 is 13 residues long. Trimming pared 7 bases from V and 1 base from J, leaving 8 bases between. Germline V gives CDR1 SGHTA, CDR2 FQGNSA. DNA for the CDR3: TGTGCCAGCACCCCAGGGAGCAATCAGCCCCAGCATTTT. It is translated as CASTPGSNQPQHF.

This chain connects TRBV27 to TRBJ2-3; D perhaps matches TRBD2 (6 bases). Germline lookup yields CDR1 MNHEY and CDR2 SMNVEV (reference sequence). CDR3 size: 15 residues. V was pared by 7 bases and J by 2 bases, with 16 bases between. In DNA, the CDR3 is TGTGCCAGCAAGGGGCTTCTAGCGCACACAGATACGCAGTATTTT. As protein: CASKGLLAHTDTQYF.

The V call is TRBV28, the J call TRBJ1-5, with TRBD1 identical over 8 bases. From germline, CDR1 is MDHEN and CDR2 SYDVKM. The V and J ends lost 5 bases and 2 bases, in that order; junction bases with no gene match: 8. The CDR3 length is 16 residues. The CDR3 region has the DNA TGTGCCAGCAGTCCCTCCGGGACAGGACGCAATCAGCCCCAGCATTTT. It translates to CASSPSGTGRNQPQHF.

The chain couples TRBV5-1 to TRBJ1-1, with D perhaps matching TRBD1 (6 bases). The germline V gene encodes CDR1 SGHRS and CDR2 YFSETQ. The CDR3 spans 15 residues. V gave up 2 bases and J gave up 1 base, with 12 bases separating them. CDR3 region: CASSFTGQPNTEAFF. The DNA for the CDR3 is TGCGCCAGCAGCTTTACAGGACAGCCGAACACTGAAGCTTTCTTT.

The CDR3 DNA reads as TGTGCCAGCAGAATCGGGACAGGGGCGAACTATGGCTACACCTTC. This encodes CASRIGTGANYGYTF. V usage is TRBV28 and J usage is TRBJ1-2; TRBD1 aligns across 10 bases. Germline V gene data show CDR1 as MDHEN and CDR2 as SYDVKM. The CDR3 is 15 amino acids. J gave up 2 bases and V 6 bases, and 6 bases lay outside the gene matches.

The CDR3 loop reads CASSETTAFF. The CDR3 bases are TGTGCCAGCAGTGAGACAACGGCTTTCTTT. The V gene is TRBV12-3 or TRBV12-4, the J gene TRBJ1-1; D is unresolved. V was cut by 5 bases and J by 11 bases, with 9 bases left in between. CDR3 size: 10 residues.

About this clone: The sample contains more than one DNA sequence encoding this CDR3. This sequence joins TRBV2 and TRBJ1-1, with D maybe TRBD1 (5 bases). V gave up 7 bases and J gave up 5 bases, with 8 bases separating them. Germline values: CDR1 SNHLY, CDR2 FYNNEI. The CDR3 runs to 11 residues. The chain's CDR3 is CASTGGTEAFF. The DNA of the CDR3 is TGTGCCAGCACCGGGGGTACTGAAGCTTTCTTT.

This clone was detected once. This chain joins TRBV19 and TRBJ2-7; unclear D gene. Looked up from germline, CDR1 is LNHDA and CDR2 is SQIVND (reference sequence). The CDR3 covers 15 residues. Trimming pared 0 bases from V and 5 bases from J, leaving 14 bases between. The CDR3 is CASSIDHSYDNEQYF. The DNA of the CDR3 is TGTGCCAGTAGTATAGATCACTCCTACGACAACGAGCAGTACTTC.